The source of this T cell receptor (beta chain) is a study of T cells after yellow fever vaccination. Findings of the study overall: Clonotype sharing between CD4 and CD8 compartments was small.

Universal primer sites and UMIs were introduced during 5'RACE template-switching synthesis of TCR cDNA. TCRdb used MiXCR to reprocess the 5' RACE reads, holding one entry per CDR3 protein. The table lists some 250,000 distinct CDR3 sequences, approximately 3.5% of them singletons, with about a fifth in the top ten. This clonotype was found many times. Its antigen is unidentified. The junction and the germline gene differ at one end; a read error may be behind it. Germline lookup yields CDR1 SEHNR and CDR2 FQNEAQ (reference sequence). The CDR3 extends over 11 amino acids. The chain is built from TRBV7-9 and TRBJ2-7, with D uncertain. The specimen comprised PBMCs, sampled 15 days after the yellow fever booster vaccination. This clonotype originated in a man aged 18 to 29 who received the YFV17D yellow fever vaccine. The CDR3 loop reads CASSLVYEQYF. CDR3 coding DNA: TGTGCCAGCAGTTTAGTTTACGAGCAGTACTTC.